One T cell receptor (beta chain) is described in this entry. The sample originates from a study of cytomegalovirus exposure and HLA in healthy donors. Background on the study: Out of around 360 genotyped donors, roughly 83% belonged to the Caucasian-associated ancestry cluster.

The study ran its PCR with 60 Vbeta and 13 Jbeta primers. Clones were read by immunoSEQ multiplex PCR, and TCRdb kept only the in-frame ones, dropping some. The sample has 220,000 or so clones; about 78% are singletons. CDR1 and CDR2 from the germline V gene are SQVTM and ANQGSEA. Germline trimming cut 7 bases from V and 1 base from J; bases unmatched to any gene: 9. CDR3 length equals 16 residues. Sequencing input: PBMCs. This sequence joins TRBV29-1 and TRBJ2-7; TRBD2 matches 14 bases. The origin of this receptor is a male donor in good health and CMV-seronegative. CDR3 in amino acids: CSGSGTSGRGSYEQYF. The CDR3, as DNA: TGCAGCGGGTCCGGGACTAGCGGGAGAGGTTCCTACGAGCAGTACTTC.